This is a list of T cell receptor beta chains from one sample in a study of blood T cell repertoires in COVID-19. The data were produced by immunoSEQ multiplex PCR, yet TCRdb's version contains in-frame clones alone and is incomplete. The sample yields around 700,000 clones, approximately 90% seen once. The sample consisted of peripheral blood. Receptors were obtained from a woman aged 18-29 years with acute or convalescent COVID-19. The CDR3 runs from the conserved cysteine through the conserved F or W. The D gene is left open where the match is weak. Size is omitted from some rows. Given values are once, few, many or a class for expanded clones.

TRBJ2-7	.	TRBD1	TRBV15	17	CATSRGTLDRGPYEQYF	TGTGCCACCAGCAGAGGGACCCTGGACAGGGGGCCCTACGAGCAGTACTTC
TRBJ1-2	.	.	TRBV21-1	15	CASRRTGRTNYGYTF	TGTGCCAGCAGACGGACAGGGCGAACTAACTATGGCTACACCTTC
TRBJ1-5	.	TRBD1	TRBV6-6	17	CASSLGPPGQGNQPQHF	TGTGCCAGCAGTCTCGGGCCCCCGGGACAGGGGAATCAGCCCCAGCATTTT
TRBJ1-5	.	TRBD1	TRBV2	14	CASSDPGQLKPQHF	TGTGCCAGCAGCGACCCGGGACAGTTGAAGCCCCAGCATTTT
TRBJ1-2	.	.	TRBV4-3	15	CASSQDQGLGNGYTF	TGCGCCAGCAGCCAAGATCAGGGGTTGGGTAATGGCTACACCTTC
TRBJ1-2	.	TRBD1	TRBV12-3/TRBV12-4	12	CASSRTGYGYTF	TGTGCCAGCAGCCGGACAGGATATGGCTACACCTTC
TRBJ1-5	.	.	TRBV27	14	CASSLRDTYQPQHF	TGTGCCAGCAGTTTGAGGGACACTTATCAGCCCCAGCATTTT
TRBJ1-2	.	.	TRBV28	12	CASGSGTEGYTF	TGTGCCAGCGGGTCCGGTACAGAAGGCTACACCTTC
TRBJ2-5	once	.	TRBV5-1	13	CASSSRLVATQYF	TGCGCCAGCAGCTCCCGGCTAGTTGCGACCCAGTACTTC
TRBJ1-2	.	.	TRBV6-2/TRBV6-3	14	CASSYWSPGVGYTF	TGTGCCAGCAGTTACTGGTCGCCCGGGGTTGGCTACACCTTC
TRBJ1-1	.	.	TRBV27	13	CASSSAGLTEAFF	TGTGCCAGCAGCTCTGCAGGGTTAACTGAAGCTTTCTTT
TRBJ1-1	once	.	TRBV18	14	CASSPDSSNTEAFF	TGTGCCAGCTCACCAGACAGCTCTAACACTGAAGCTTTCTTT
TRBJ1-2	once	TRBD1	TRBV7-2	15	CASSLVGQGQYGYTF	TGTGCCAGCAGCTTAGTTGGACAGGGTCAATATGGCTACACCTTC
TRBJ1-5	once	.	TRBV4-3	13	CASSQDRWQPQHF	TGCGCCAGCAGCCAAGATCGGTGGCAGCCCCAGCATTTT
TRBJ1-6	.	.	TRBV5-1	14	CASRLFSYNSPLHF	TGCGCCAGCAGGCTATTCTCCTATAATTCACCCCTCCACTTT
TRBJ2-6	.	.	TRBV2	17	CASSELTGNSGANVLTF	TGTGCCAGCAGTGAACTGACAGGCAACTCTGGGGCCAACGTCCTGACTTTC
TRBJ1-1	.	.	TRBV30	13	CAWSVVENTEAFF	TGTGCCTGGAGTGTGGTAGAGAACACTGAAGCTTTCTTT
TRBJ2-2	.	TRBD1	TRBV7-9	14	CASSSGQGPGELFF	TGTGCCAGCAGCTCAGGACAGGGTCCCGGGGAGCTGTTTTTT
TRBJ2-7	.	.	TRBV11-2	14	CASSLVTGLREQYF	TGTGCCAGCAGCTTGGTGACAGGTTTGAGGGAGCAGTACTTC
TRBJ2-7	.	.	TRBV15	14	CATNDAGKSYEQYF	TGTGCCACCAACGACGCGGGCAAGTCCTACGAGCAGTACTTC
TRBJ2-1	.	.	TRBV5-1	13	CASSLTRYNEQFF	TGCGCCAGCAGCCTTACACGCTACAATGAGCAGTTCTTC
TRBJ2-1	.	TRBD1	TRBV9	13	CASAAGGWNEQFF	TGTGCCAGCGCCGCAGGGGGCTGGAATGAGCAGTTCTTC
TRBJ2-7	few	.	TRBV7-9	12	CASSSVGYEQYF	TGTGCCAGCAGCTCTGTCGGTTACGAGCAGTACTTC
TRBJ2-7	.	TRBD1	TRBV28	16	CASTPSGTGVSYEQYF	TGTGCCAGCACCCCCTCCGGGACAGGGGTTTCCTACGAGCAGTACTTC
TRBJ2-7	once	.	TRBV11-2	14	CASSRLPLAAKQYF	TGTGCCAGCAGCCGGTTGCCATTAGCGGCGAAGCAGTACTTC
TRBJ2-3	.	TRBD1	TRBV4-1	14	CASSPRDRIDTQYF	TGCGCCAGCAGCCCTCGGGACAGGATCGACACGCAGTATTTT
TRBJ2-3	.	.	TRBV5-1	15	CASSLRGRGVDTQYF	TGCGCCAGCAGCTTGCGCGGCAGGGGAGTAGATACGCAGTATTTT
TRBJ2-7	.	TRBD1	TRBV4-3	15	CASSLEGGRRDEQYF	TGCGCCAGCAGCCTTGAAGGGGGCCGCCGCGACGAGCAGTACTTC
TRBJ1-1	.	.	TRBV19	15	CASTWGQGFGTEAFF	TGTGCCAGTACCTGGGGGCAAGGGTTTGGCACTGAAGCTTTCTTT
TRBJ1-4	.	.	TRBV5-6	16	CASSLNTGSVGEKLFF	TGTGCCAGCAGCTTGAATACAGGGTCAGTGGGAGAAAAACTGTTTTTT
TRBJ1-2	.	TRBD1	TRBV5-1	14	CASSNQGANYGYTF	TGCGCCAGCAGCAACCAGGGGGCTAACTATGGCTACACCTTC
TRBJ1-2	once	TRBD1	TRBV11-2	15	CASREQGARNYGYTF	TGTGCCAGCAGGGAACAGGGGGCGCGGAACTATGGCTACACCTTC
TRBJ2-1	.	TRBD2	TRBV30	15	CAWSPMAGDYNEQFF	TGTGCCTGGAGTCCCATGGCGGGAGACTACAATGAGCAGTTCTTC
TRBJ1-2	.	TRBD1	TRBV11-2	13	CASSEDRWSGYTF	TGTGCCAGCAGCGAGGACAGGTGGAGCGGCTACACCTTC
TRBJ1-2	.	.	TRBV5-6	13	CASSLEEVRGYTF	TGTGCCAGCAGCTTGGAGGAGGTGAGGGGCTACACCTTC
TRBJ1-5	.	.	TRBV5-6	16	CASSLRAGVRNQPQHF	TGTGCCAGCAGCTTGAGGGCAGGGGTGCGCAATCAGCCCCAGCATTTT
TRBJ1-6	.	TRBD1	TRBV5-1	15	CASSRDRAPNSPLHF	TGCGCCAGCAGTCGGGACAGGGCCCCTAATTCACCCCTCCACTTT
TRBJ2-2	.	.	TRBV2	15	CASSVLGVNTGELFF	TGTGCCAGCAGTGTTTTGGGCGTGAACACCGGGGAGCTGTTTTTT
TRBJ2-3	.	TRBD2	TRBV9	17	CASSVIAGGPDADTQYF	TGTGCCAGCAGCGTGATAGCGGGGGGGCCAGACGCAGATACGCAGTATTTT
TRBJ2-2	.	.	TRBV24-1	14	CATREGARTGELFF	TGTGCCACCAGAGAAGGGGCAAGGACCGGGGAGCTGTTTTTT
TRBJ2-1	.	TRBD1	TRBV13	13	CASSLSRDRGEFF	TGTGCCAGCAGCTTAAGCAGGGACAGGGGAGAATTCTTC
TRBJ2-1	.	TRBD2	TRBV2	15	CASSVGTSGYNEQFF	TGTGCCAGCAGTGTCGGGACTAGCGGTTACAATGAGCAGTTCTTC
TRBJ1-2	.	.	TRBV3-1/TRBV3-2	14	CASSPWTESYGYTF	TGTGCCAGCAGCCCTTGGACAGAAAGCTATGGCTACACCTTC
TRBJ2-2	.	.	TRBV7-3	17	CASSLGAGAINTGELFF	TGTGCCAGCAGCTTAGGTGCAGGGGCTATAAACACCGGGGAGCTGTTTTTT
TRBJ2-1	.	TRBD2	TRBV7-8	17	CASSLGKLAGDNNEQFF	TGTGCCAGCAGCTTAGGCAAACTAGCGGGGGACAACAATGAGCAGTTCTTC
TRBJ2-5	.	TRBD2	TRBV9	14	CASSSGGGAETQYF	TGTGCCAGCAGTTCCGGCGGGGGGGCAGAGACCCAGTACTTC
TRBJ1-2	.	.	TRBV29-1	11	CSVEDKNGYTF	TGCAGCGTTGAAGATAAAAATGGCTACACCTTC
TRBJ1-1	.	.	TRBV29-1	18	CSVVEIGVTIGDGTEAFF	TGCAGCGTTGTGGAAATTGGGGTCACAATCGGGGATGGGACTGAAGCTTTCTTT
TRBJ1-1	.	TRBD1	TRBV7-9	15	CASSTGQVMNTEAFF	TGTGCCAGCAGCACCGGACAGGTTATGAACACTGAAGCTTTCTTT
TRBJ2-7	.	.	TRBV6-4	14	CASSVEGSLGGQYF	TGTGCCAGCAGTGTGGAGGGTTCCTTGGGTGGTCAGTACTTC
TRBJ2-2	.	TRBD2	TRBV11-2	15	CASSFRGVGTGELFF	TGTGCCAGCAGCTTCCGGGGGGTCGGCACCGGGGAGCTGTTTTTT
TRBJ2-7	.	TRBD1	TRBV12-5	13	CASGLATGGEQYF	TGTGCTAGTGGTTTGGCGACAGGGGGCGAGCAGTACTTC
TRBJ1-2	.	.	TRBV24-1	14	CATSDLGGGNGYTF	TGTGCCACCAGTGATTTAGGGGGAGGGAATGGCTACACCTTC
TRBJ1-5	.	TRBD1	TRBV2	17	CASRIGTGFPQDQPQHF	TGTGCCAGCAGGATTGGGACAGGGTTTCCTCAGGATCAGCCCCAGCATTTT
TRBJ2-1	once	TRBD1	TRBV9	15	CASSGTGNTYNEQFF	TGTGCCAGCAGCGGGACAGGAAATACCTACAATGAGCAGTTCTTC
TRBJ1-3	.	.	TRBV9	15	CASSAGPGTGNTIYF	TGTGCCAGCAGCGCTGGTCCGGGGACTGGAAACACCATATATTTT
TRBJ2-7	.	.	TRBV7-8	14	CASSLYETVIEQYF	TGTGCCAGCTCTCTCTACGAGACAGTGATCGAGCAGTACTTC